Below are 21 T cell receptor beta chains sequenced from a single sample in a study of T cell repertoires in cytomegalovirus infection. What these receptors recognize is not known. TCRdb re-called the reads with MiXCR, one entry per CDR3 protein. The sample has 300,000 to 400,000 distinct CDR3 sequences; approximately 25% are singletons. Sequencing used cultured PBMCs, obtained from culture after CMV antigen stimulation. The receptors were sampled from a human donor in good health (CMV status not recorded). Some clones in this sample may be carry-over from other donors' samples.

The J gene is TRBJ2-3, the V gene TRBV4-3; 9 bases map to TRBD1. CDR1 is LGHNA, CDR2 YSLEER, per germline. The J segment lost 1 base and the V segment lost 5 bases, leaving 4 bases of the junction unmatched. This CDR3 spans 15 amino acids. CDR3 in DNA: TGCGCCAGCAGCGTCCGGGACAGGGGCACAGATACGCAGTATTTT. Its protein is CASSVRDRGTDTQYF.

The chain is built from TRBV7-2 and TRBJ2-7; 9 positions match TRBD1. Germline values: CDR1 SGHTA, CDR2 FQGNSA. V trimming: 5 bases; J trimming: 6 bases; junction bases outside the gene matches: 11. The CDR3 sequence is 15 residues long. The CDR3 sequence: CASSAPDRGKFEQYF. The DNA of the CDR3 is TGTGCCAGCAGCGCGCCCGACAGGGGGAAATTCGAGCAGTACTTC.

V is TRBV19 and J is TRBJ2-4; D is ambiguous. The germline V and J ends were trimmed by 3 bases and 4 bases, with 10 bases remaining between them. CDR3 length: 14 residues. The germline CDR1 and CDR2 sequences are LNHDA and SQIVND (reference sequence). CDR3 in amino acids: CASSIPGDKNIQYF. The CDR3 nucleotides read TGTGCCAGTAGTATCCCAGGCGATAAAAACATTCAGTACTTC.

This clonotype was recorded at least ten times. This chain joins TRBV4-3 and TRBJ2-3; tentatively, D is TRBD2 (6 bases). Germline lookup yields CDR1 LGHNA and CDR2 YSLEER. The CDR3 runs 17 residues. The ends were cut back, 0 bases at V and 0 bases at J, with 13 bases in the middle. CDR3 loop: CASSQDTPGTSTDTQYF. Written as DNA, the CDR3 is TGCGCCAGCAGCCAAGATACCCCAGGGACTAGCACAGATACGCAGTATTTT.

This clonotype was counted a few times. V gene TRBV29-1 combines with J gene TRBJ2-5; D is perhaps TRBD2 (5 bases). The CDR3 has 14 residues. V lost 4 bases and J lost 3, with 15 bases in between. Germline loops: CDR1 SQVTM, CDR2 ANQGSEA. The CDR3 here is CSVVGSGREETQYF. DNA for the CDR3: TGCAGCGTTGTTGGAAGCGGAAGAGAAGAGACCCAGTACTTC.

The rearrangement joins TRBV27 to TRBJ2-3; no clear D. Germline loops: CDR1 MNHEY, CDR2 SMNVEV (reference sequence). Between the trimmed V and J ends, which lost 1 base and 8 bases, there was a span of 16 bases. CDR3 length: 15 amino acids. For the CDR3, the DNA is TGTGCCAGCAGTTTATTCAAGCCCCCTGATGGTACGCAGTATTTT. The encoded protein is CASSLFKPPDGTQYF.

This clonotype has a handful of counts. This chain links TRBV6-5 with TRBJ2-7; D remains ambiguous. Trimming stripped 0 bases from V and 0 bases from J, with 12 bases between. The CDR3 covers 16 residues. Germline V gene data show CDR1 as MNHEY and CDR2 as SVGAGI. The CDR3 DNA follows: TGTGCCAGCAGTTACTCGTCGAGGCGGAACTCCTACGAGCAGTACTTC. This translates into CASSYSSRRNSYEQYF.

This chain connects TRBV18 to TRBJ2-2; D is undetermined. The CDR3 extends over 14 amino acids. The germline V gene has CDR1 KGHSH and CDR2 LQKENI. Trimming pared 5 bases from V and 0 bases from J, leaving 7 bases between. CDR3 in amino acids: CASSRTSNTGELFF. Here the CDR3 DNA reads TGTGCCAGCTCAAGAACTTCGAACACCGGGGAGCTGTTTTTT. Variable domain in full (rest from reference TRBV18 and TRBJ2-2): NAGVMQNPRHLVRRRGQEARLRCSPMKGHSHVYWYRQLPEEGLKFMVYLQKENIIDESGMPKERFSAEFPKEGPSILRIQQVVRGDSAAYFCASSRTSNTGELFFGEGSRLTVL.

CDR3 in DNA: TGTGCCAGCAGCGGAGGGGGGGGCGCCTACAATGAGCAGTTCTTC. It specifies CASSGGGGAYNEQFF. The gene calls are TRBV2 and TRBJ2-1, with TRBD2 as a possible D gene (7 bases). Looked up from germline, CDR1 is SNHLY and CDR2 is FYNNEI. The V gene lost 6 bases and the J gene lost 2 bases, with 14 bases spanning the gap. This CDR3 spans 15 amino acids.

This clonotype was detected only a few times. The CDR3 DNA is TGTGCCAGCAGCCATGCCCCCGAGACATTGACCTACGAGCAGTACTTC. It encodes CASSHAPETLTYEQYF. The V and J genes are TRBV5-6 and TRBJ2-7; D ambiguous. CDR1 and CDR2 (germline): SGHDT, YYEEEE. The V end was cut by 4 bases, the J end by 2 bases, with 19 bases between. This CDR3 is 16 amino acids long.

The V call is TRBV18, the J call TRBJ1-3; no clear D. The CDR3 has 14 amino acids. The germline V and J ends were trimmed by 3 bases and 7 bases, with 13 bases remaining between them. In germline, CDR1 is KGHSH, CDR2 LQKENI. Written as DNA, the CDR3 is TGTGCCAGCTCACCCTGGAACAAAGAGAACACCATATATTTT. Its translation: CASSPWNKENTIYF.

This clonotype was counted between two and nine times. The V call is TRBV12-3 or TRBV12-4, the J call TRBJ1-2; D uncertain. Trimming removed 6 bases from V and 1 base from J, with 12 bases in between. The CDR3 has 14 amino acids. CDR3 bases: TGTGCCAGCAGCACCTCGGGCTTTAACTATGGCTACACCTTC. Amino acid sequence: CASSTSGFNYGYTF.

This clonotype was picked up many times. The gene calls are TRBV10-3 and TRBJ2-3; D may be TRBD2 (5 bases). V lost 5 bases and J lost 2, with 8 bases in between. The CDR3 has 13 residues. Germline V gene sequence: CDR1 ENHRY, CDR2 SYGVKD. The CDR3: CAISSGTTDTQYF. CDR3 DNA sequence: TGTGCCATCAGTAGCGGTACCACAGATACGCAGTATTTT.

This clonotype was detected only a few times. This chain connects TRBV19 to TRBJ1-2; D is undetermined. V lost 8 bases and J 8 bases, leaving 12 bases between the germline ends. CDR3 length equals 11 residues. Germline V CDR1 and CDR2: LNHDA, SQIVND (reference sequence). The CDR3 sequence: CASLGIRGYTF. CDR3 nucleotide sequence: TGTGCCAGTCTGGGAATACGAGGCTACACCTTC. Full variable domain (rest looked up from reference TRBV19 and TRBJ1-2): DGGITQSPKYLFRKEGQNVTLSCEQNLNHDAMYWYRQDPGQGLRLIYYSQIVNDFQKGDIAEGYSVSREKKESFPLTVTSAQKNPTAFYLCASLGIRGYTFGSGTRLTVV.

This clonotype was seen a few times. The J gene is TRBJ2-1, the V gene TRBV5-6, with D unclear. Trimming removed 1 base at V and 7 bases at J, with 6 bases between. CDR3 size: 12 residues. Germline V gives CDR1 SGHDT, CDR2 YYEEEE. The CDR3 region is CASSLFFNEQFF. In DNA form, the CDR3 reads TGTGCCAGCAGCTTGTTTTTTAATGAGCAGTTCTTC.

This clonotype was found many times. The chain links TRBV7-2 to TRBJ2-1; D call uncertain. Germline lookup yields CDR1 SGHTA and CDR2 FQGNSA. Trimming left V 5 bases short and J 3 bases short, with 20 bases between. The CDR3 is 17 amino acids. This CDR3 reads CASSTGRFELNYNEQFF. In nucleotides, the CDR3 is TGTGCCAGCAGCACCGGGCGCTTCGAACTAAACTACAATGAGCAGTTCTTC.

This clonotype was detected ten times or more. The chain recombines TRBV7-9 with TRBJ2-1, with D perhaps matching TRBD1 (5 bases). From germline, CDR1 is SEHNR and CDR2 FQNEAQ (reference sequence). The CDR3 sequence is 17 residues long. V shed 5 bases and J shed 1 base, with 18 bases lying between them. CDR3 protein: CASSPSSRGTSYNEQFF. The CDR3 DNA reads TGTGCCAGCAGCCCCTCTTCTAGGGGCACTTCCTACAATGAGCAGTTCTTC.

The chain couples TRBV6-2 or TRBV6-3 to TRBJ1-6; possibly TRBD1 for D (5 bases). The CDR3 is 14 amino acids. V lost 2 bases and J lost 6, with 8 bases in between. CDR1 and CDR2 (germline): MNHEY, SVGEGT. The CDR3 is CASSYIGGNSPLHF. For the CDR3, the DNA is TGTGCCAGCAGTTACATCGGGGGTAATTCACCCCTCCACTTT.

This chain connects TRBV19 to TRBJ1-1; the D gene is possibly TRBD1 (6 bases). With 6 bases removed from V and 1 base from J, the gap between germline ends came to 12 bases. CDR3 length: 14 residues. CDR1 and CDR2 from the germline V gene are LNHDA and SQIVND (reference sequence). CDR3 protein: CASSRRTANTEAFF. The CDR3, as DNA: TGTGCCAGTAGCAGACGGACAGCGAACACTGAAGCTTTCTTT.

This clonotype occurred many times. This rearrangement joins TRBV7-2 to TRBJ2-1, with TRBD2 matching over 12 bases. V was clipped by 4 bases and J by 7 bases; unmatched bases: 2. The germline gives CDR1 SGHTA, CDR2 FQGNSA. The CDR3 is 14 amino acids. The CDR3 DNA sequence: TGTGCCAGCAGCTCAACTAGCGGGAGGAATGAGCAGTTCTTC. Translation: CASSSTSGRNEQFF.

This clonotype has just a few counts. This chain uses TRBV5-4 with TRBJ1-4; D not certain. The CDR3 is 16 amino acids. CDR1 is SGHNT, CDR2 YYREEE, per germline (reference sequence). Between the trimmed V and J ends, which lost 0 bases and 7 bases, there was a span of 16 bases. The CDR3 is CASSLVGTAGSEKLFF. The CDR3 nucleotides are TGTGCCAGCAGCTTGGTCGGAACAGCTGGGAGTGAAAAACTGTTTTTT.